This record looks at one T cell receptor (beta chain) sequence and its context. The investigators sampled blood at baseline, at cycle 4 day 1, and at cycle 7 day 1. This sample was taken from a study of OX40 agonist ivuxolimab in advanced cancers. Study in general: Aged roughly 23 to 79 with a mean of approximately 60 years, they were 82.7% male.

Sequencing was performed with immunoSEQ multiplex PCR; in TCRdb, only in-frame clones are kept and a portion is missing. In the table there are tens of thousands of clones, about 90% of which are singletons. The CDR3 length is 14 residues. Trimming pared 0 bases from V and 10 bases from J, leaving 16 bases between. CDR1 GTSNPN and CDR2 SVGIG come from the germline V gene (reference sequence). V is TRBV30 and J is TRBJ2-4; D call uncertain. The sequence was collected from an adult with an advanced solid tumor such as melanoma, head and neck, liver or kidney cancer. Here the sequenced sample was CD4+ or CD8+ T cells sorted from blood, taken in a trial of the OX40 agonist ivuxolimab. The CDR3 nucleotides read TGTGCCTGGAGTGTGTCTGGAAGCTTCGGAATTCAGTACTTC. Protein: CAWSVSGSFGIQYF.